Below, one TCR beta chain is given with its context. This CDR3 comprises 13 residues. Trimming stripped 4 bases from V and 5 bases from J, with 11 bases between. Germline V gene sequence: CDR1 SGHRS, CDR2 YFSETQ. Autoimmune disease history or systemic immunosuppression led to patient exclusion. The source of the sample is a study of OX40 agonist ivuxolimab in advanced cancers. In the study overall: Ivuxolimab was administered intravenously to patients at 0.01 to 10 mg/kg every 2 weeks.

The repertoire was sequenced with immunoSEQ multiplex PCR; TCRdb's copy has only in-frame clones and lacks some. The sample consists of approximately 100,000 clones, 80% to 90% of them appearing once. The material sequenced was CD4+ or CD8+ T cells sorted from blood, taken in a trial of the OX40 agonist ivuxolimab. This TCR was recovered from an adult with an advanced solid tumor such as melanoma, head and neck, liver or kidney cancer. This chain links TRBV5-1 with TRBJ2-3; D is ambiguous. Here the CDR3 reads CASSAQWGDTQYF. In DNA form, the CDR3 reads TGCGCCAGCAGCGCTCAATGGGGAGATACGCAGTATTTT.